This TCR beta chain is from a study of blood T cell repertoires in COVID-19. Overall study context: Whether acute or convalescent, the COVID-19 samples came from the United States, Italy and Spain. Sources were T cells, B-cell-depleted T cells, or PBMCs; the material itself was cDNA or gDNA.

This clone was counted a few times. Authors' data handling: From reference gene primer amplification, estimates of nucleated cell counts were derived. Sequencing was performed with immunoSEQ multiplex PCR; in TCRdb, only in-frame clones are kept and a portion is missing. V, J and clone size derive from that table, while D and trimming were established from the DNA sequence. The table has approximately 250,000 clones, 86% seen once. Germline V gene data show CDR1 as SGHRS and CDR2 as YFSETQ. Trimming cost V 3 bases and J 5 bases, with 15 bases left between them. This CDR3 has 15 residues. The chain has TRBV5-1 and TRBJ1-5; D perhaps matches TRBD1 (6 bases). The sequenced sample consisted of peripheral blood. The receptor's source is a man aged 35 to 55 with active or convalescent COVID-19. The CDR3 reads CASSSMGGGDQPQHF. For the CDR3, the DNA is TGCGCCAGCAGCTCCATGGGAGGGGGGGATCAGCCCCAGCATTTT.